Following are 31 T cell receptor beta chains from one sample sequenced in a study of neurological immune-mediated disorders. Each CDR3 protein is one row after TCRdb ran MiXCR on the 5' RACE reads. The profile shows 45,000 to 65,000 distinct CDR3 sequences, roughly 8.4% of them singletons. Specified time point: longitudinal time-point 3. The sequenced sample was PBMCs. Every receptor here comes from a woman in her thirties or forties in good health.

This clonotype occurred many times. The V and J genes are TRBV12-3 or TRBV12-4 and TRBJ2-7, with a possible D match to TRBD2 (5 bases). The CDR3 covers 12 residues. With 1 base removed from V and 6 bases from J, the gap between germline ends came to 7 bases. The CDR3 DNA follows: TGTGCCAGCAGTTTAGTTCGGGGCGAGCAGTACTTC. This encodes CASSLVRGEQYF.

This clonotype was observed at least ten times. J is TRBJ2-3 and V is TRBV3-1; 10 nucleotides line up with TRBD2. This CDR3 is built from 14 residues. V gave up 10 bases and J gave up 0 bases; unmatched junction bases: 4. Germline-derived CDR1 and CDR2 are LGHDT and YNNKEL (reference sequence). As DNA, the CDR3 is TGTGCCATCGCGACTAGCGGGAGCACAGATACGCAGTATTTT. This gives the protein CAIATSGSTDTQYF.

This clonotype was seen at least ten times. CDR3 protein: CASSLDPDFLYNEQFF. The CDR3 region has the DNA TGTGCCAGCAGCTTAGATCCAGACTTTCTTTACAATGAGCAGTTCTTC. The chain joins TRBV11-3 to TRBJ2-1; D not resolved. Germline CDR1 and CDR2: SGHNT and YENEEA. V lost 0 bases, J lost 4 bases, and 13 bases lay in between. The CDR3 has 16 residues. The variable domain in full, with the rest retrieved from reference TRBV11-3 and TRBJ2-1, is EAGVVQSPRYKIIEKKQPVAFWCNPISGHNTLYWYLQNLGQGPELLIRYENEEAVDDSQLPKDRFSAERLKGVDSTLKIQPAELGDSAVYLCASSLDPDFLYNEQFFGPGTRLTVL.

This clonotype was detected ten times or more. The CDR3 DNA sequence: TGTGCCAGCAGGAACAGGGGTAATGAAAAACTGTTTTTT. Amino acid sequence: CASRNRGNEKLFF. This sequence joins TRBV7-2 and TRBJ1-4; TRBD1 matches at 7 bases. The CDR3 has 13 amino acids. Germline V gene lookup returns CDR1 SGHTA and CDR2 FQGNSA. The V and J ends lost 6 bases and 4 bases, in that order; junction bases with no gene match: 2.

This clonotype was counted many times. This chain joins TRBV27 and TRBJ2-5, with a tentative D call TRBD1 (6 bases). Germline loops: CDR1 MNHEY, CDR2 SMNVEV (reference sequence). The CDR3 sequence is 14 residues long. V lost 5 bases and J 5 bases, leaving 15 bases between the germline ends. The CDR3 loop reads CASSMGADRETQYF. The CDR3 nucleotides are TGTGCCAGCAGTATGGGGGCCGATAGGGAGACCCAGTACTTC.

This clonotype was seen repeatedly, ten times or more. This sequence joins TRBV12-3 or TRBV12-4 and TRBJ2-1; 8 bases fit TRBD1. The V segment lost 5 bases and the J segment 4 bases; nucleotides outside the gene matches: 16. This CDR3 has 18 residues. The CDR3 nucleotides read TGTGCCAGCAGTAGGGGACAGGCTTCAGGGGATACTTACAATGAGCAGTTCTTC. Translated, it gives CASSRGQASGDTYNEQFF.

In this sample, this clonotype turned up many times. This chain uses TRBV10-3 with TRBJ1-6; D is perhaps TRBD1 (5 bases). CDR1 is ENHRY, CDR2 SYGVKD, per germline. The CDR3 length is 13 residues. Trimming cost V 11 bases and J 8 bases, with 16 bases left between them. CDR3 amino acids: CAAKTAYDSPLHF. The CDR3 DNA sequence: TGTGCCGCTAAGACAGCTTACGATTCACCCCTCCACTTT.

Ten or more counts support this clonotype. This rearrangement joins TRBV5-1 to TRBJ1-1; possibly TRBD1 for D (5 bases). Germline V gives CDR1 SGHRS, CDR2 YFSETQ. Trimming took 4 bases from V and 0 from J, leaving 10 bases between them. This CDR3 contains 14 residues. The CDR3 sequence: CASSRSGVNTEAFF. CDR3 bases: TGCGCCAGCAGCCGGTCGGGGGTGAACACTGAAGCTTTCTTT.

This clonotype was recorded many times. The genes are TRBV3-1 and TRBJ2-7, with 7 positions matching TRBD1. Germline V CDR1 and CDR2: LGHDT, YNNKEL (reference sequence). The J segment lost 1 base and the V segment lost 6 bases, leaving 12 bases of the junction unmatched. The CDR3 sequence is 16 residues long. The CDR3 sequence is CASSQIVRQGSYEQYF. CDR3 sequence (DNA): TGTGCCAGCAGTCAAATCGTGAGACAGGGATCCTACGAGCAGTACTTC.

This clonotype showed up many times. The chain uses TRBV4-2 and TRBJ2-3, with D perhaps TRBD1 (7 bases). The CDR3 covers 15 residues. Trimming pared 4 bases from V and 2 bases from J, leaving 13 bases between. Germline CDR1 reads LGHNA; CDR2 reads YNFKEQ. In nucleotides, the CDR3 is TGTGCCAGCAGCCTAGGGGGCGGGGTCACAGATACGCAGTATTTT. This encodes CASSLGGGVTDTQYF.

This clonotype was recorded many times. The rearrangement links TRBV7-8 to TRBJ1-1, with TRBD1 identical over 9 bases. CDR3 length: 15 amino acids. Trimming removed 4 bases from V and 1 base from J; junction bases left unmatched: 4. In germline, CDR1 is SGHVS, CDR2 FQNEAQ. Here the CDR3 reads CASSWGQGGNTEAFF. The CDR3, as DNA: TGTGCCAGCAGCTGGGGACAGGGAGGGAACACTGAAGCTTTCTTT.

There are many counts of this clonotype. The J gene is TRBJ2-7, the V gene TRBV29-1; weak D call: TRBD1 (6 bases). The germline gives CDR1 SQVTM, CDR2 ANQGSEA. This CDR3 comprises 14 residues. The ends were cut back, 0 bases at V and 6 bases at J, with 15 bases in the middle. The CDR3 region is CSVEETQGMAEQYF. The CDR3 coding sequence is TGCAGCGTTGAAGAGACCCAGGGGATGGCCGAGCAGTACTTC.

This clonotype was seen at least ten times. The chain has TRBV5-5 and TRBJ2-7; D is perhaps TRBD1 (6 bases). The CDR3 spans 14 residues. In germline, CDR1 is SGHKS, CDR2 YYEKEE (reference sequence). V was shortened by 0 bases and J by 3 bases, with 10 bases between the two germline ends. The CDR3 region is CASSLGQVIYEQYF. As DNA, the CDR3 is TGTGCCAGCAGCTTGGGACAGGTAATCTACGAGCAGTACTTC. Supplemented by reference TRBV5-5 and TRBJ2-7, the full variable domain reads DAGVTQSPTHLIKTRGQQVTLRCSPISGHKSVSWYQQVLGQGPQFIFQYYEKEERGRGNFPDRFSARQFPNYSSELNVNALLLGDSALYLCASSLGQVIYEQYFGPGTRLTVT.

There are many counts of this clonotype. The chain has TRBV6-5 and TRBJ1-1; D might be TRBD1 (6 bases). The V and J ends lost 2 bases and 4 bases respectively, with 11 bases between them. The germline gives CDR1 MNHEY, CDR2 SVGAGI. The CDR3 covers 14 residues. In DNA, the CDR3 is TGTGCCAGCAGTTACGGGGGGGCATCCACTGAAGCTTTCTTT. Amino acids: CASSYGGASTEAFF.

This clonotype was seen at least ten times. The chain joins TRBV18 to TRBJ1-4; a weak D match, TRBD1 (5 bases). CDR1 is KGHSH and CDR2 is LQKENI in the germline V gene. This CDR3 contains 21 residues. The germline V and J ends were trimmed by 0 bases and 7 bases, with 30 bases remaining between them. The CDR3 protein is CASSPPRTRQGNRAGVEKLFF. In DNA, the CDR3 is TGTGCCAGCTCACCACCGCGGACCCGGCAGGGTAATCGGGCGGGAGTTGAAAAACTGTTTTTT.

This clonotype came up many times. The chain uses TRBV9 and TRBJ2-4; a possible D gene is TRBD2 (6 bases). V was pared by 3 bases and J by 7 bases, with 14 bases between. The CDR3 runs to 14 residues. Germline V gene lookup returns CDR1 SGDLS and CDR2 YYNGEE. CDR3 sequence: CASSARGGENIQYF. The CDR3 coding sequence is TGTGCCAGCAGCGCGAGGGGCGGGGAGAACATTCAGTACTTC.

This sequence joins TRBV4-2 and TRBJ1-1, with D unclear. Germline CDR1 reads LGHNA; CDR2 reads YNFKEQ. V shed 0 bases and J shed 5 bases, with 10 bases lying between them. The CDR3 contains 14 residues. The CDR3 DNA reads TGTGCCAGCAGCCAAGAGCAGTGGAGTACTGAAGCTTTCTTT. Its protein product is CASSQEQWSTEAFF.

This clonotype was recorded at least ten times. V usage is TRBV7-9 and J usage is TRBJ1-1; D is unclear. Germline V gives CDR1 SEHNR, CDR2 FQNEAQ (reference sequence). V lost 4 bases and J 3 bases, leaving 9 bases between the germline ends. This CDR3 is 13 amino acids long. In DNA form, the CDR3 reads TGTGCCAGCAGCTCCCGAGTTGACACTGAAGCTTTCTTT. Residues: CASSSRVDTEAFF.

This clonotype was recorded many times. The V and J genes are TRBV20-1 and TRBJ2-3; D is unclear. There are 13 residues in the CDR3. V gave up 2 bases and J gave up 2 bases, with 8 bases separating them. In germline, CDR1 is DFQATT, CDR2 SNEGSKA (reference sequence). The CDR3 DNA reads TGCAGTGCTAGAAGCCCCACCACAGATACGCAGTATTTT. It yields the protein CSARSPTTDTQYF.

There are many counts of this clonotype. CDR3 sequence: CSARTSQETQYF. The CDR3 DNA sequence: TGCAGTGCTCGAACATCCCAAGAGACCCAGTACTTC. V is TRBV20-1 and J is TRBJ2-5; no reliable D call. V was pared by 5 bases and J by 1 base, with 8 bases between. Germline V gene sequence: CDR1 DFQATT, CDR2 SNEGSKA (reference sequence). The CDR3 is 12 residues long.

V and J are TRBV7-2 and TRBJ2-5, with a tentative D call TRBD2 (5 bases). Germline-derived CDR1 and CDR2 are SGHTA and FQGNSA. This CDR3 contains 15 residues. V was clipped by 6 bases and J by 5 bases, with 19 bases between them. This CDR3 reads CASSPDIGLRETQYF. CDR3 bases: TGTGCCAGCAGTCCAGATATTGGACTCCGGGAGACCCAGTACTTC.

This clonotype was seen more than once but under ten times. The chain couples TRBV20-1 to TRBJ2-7; weak D call: TRBD2 (6 bases). With 0 bases removed from V and 0 bases from J, the gap between germline ends came to 15 bases. Germline V gives CDR1 DFQATT, CDR2 SNEGSKA (reference sequence). The CDR3 is 16 residues long. The CDR3 protein is CSAREAPAGSSYEQYF. The CDR3 DNA sequence: TGCAGTGCTAGAGAGGCACCGGCGGGGAGCTCCTACGAGCAGTACTTC.

This clonotype was counted many times. J is TRBJ1-2 and V is TRBV2; D is uncertain. V lost 5 bases, J lost 6 bases, and 4 bases lay in between. The germline CDR1 and CDR2 sequences are SNHLY and FYNNEI. The CDR3 sequence is 10 residues long. The CDR3 is CASSLNGYTF. CDR3 nucleotides: TGTGCCAGCAGTCTAAATGGCTACACCTTC.

This clonotype was seen repeatedly, ten times or more. The J gene is TRBJ1-1, the V gene TRBV5-1; D gene uncertain. V was clipped by 2 bases and J by 0 bases, with 8 bases between them. This CDR3 has 14 residues. Per germline, CDR1 SGHRS and CDR2 YFSETQ. The CDR3 DNA sequence: TGCGCCAGCAGCTTTGAGGGAATGAACACTGAAGCTTTCTTT. Translated, it gives CASSFEGMNTEAFF. Complete variable domain (other parts from reference TRBV5-1 and TRBJ1-1): KAGVTQTPRYLIKTRGQQVTLSCSPISGHRSVSWYQQTPGQGLQFLFEYFSETQRNKGNFPGRFSGRQFSNSRSEMNVSTLELGDSALYLCASSFEGMNTEAFFGQGTRLTVV.

The genes are TRBV7-9 and TRBJ2-3, with 8 bases lining up with TRBD2. The germline V gene encodes CDR1 SEHNR and CDR2 FQNEAQ (reference sequence). This CDR3 has 19 amino acids. The junction had 17 bases not matched to a gene; V was cut back by 4 bases and J by 2 bases. For the CDR3, the DNA is TGTGCCAGCAGCTACGGATACGGGGGACTAGTGGGGGTCACAGATACGCAGTATTTT. Amino acid sequence: CASSYGYGGLVGVTDTQYF.

This clonotype was detected many times. J is TRBJ2-7 and V is TRBV12-3 or TRBV12-4, with D possibly being TRBD1 (6 bases). The CDR3 covers 15 residues. Trimming took 6 bases from V and 3 from J, leaving 18 bases between them. CDR3 sequence: CASSRDGIGGYEQYF. The DNA of the CDR3 is TGTGCCAGCAGCCGAGATGGGATAGGGGGCTACGAGCAGTACTTC.

This clonotype has ten or more counts. The chain employs TRBV5-1 and TRBJ1-4; D possibly corresponds to TRBD1 (5 bases). The germline V gene has CDR1 SGHRS and CDR2 YFSETQ. V lost 4 bases and J 8 bases, leaving 15 bases between the germline ends. The CDR3 contains 14 residues. CDR3 nucleotide sequence: TGCGCCAGCAGCCCCTCAGTAGGGGTGGAAAAACTGTTTTTT. Translated: CASSPSVGVEKLFF.

This clonotype was counted many times. The chain uses TRBV29-1 and TRBJ1-2; D perhaps matches TRBD1 (5 bases). The CDR3 is 11 residues long. Germline loops: CDR1 SQVTM, CDR2 ANQGSEA. Trimming removed 6 bases from V and 8 bases from J, with 13 bases in between. The chain's CDR3 is CSVGGMEGYTF. Written as DNA, the CDR3 is TGCAGCGTGGGGGGAATGGAGGGCTACACCTTC.

This clonotype was observed a single time. This chain connects TRBV20-1 to TRBJ2-7, with 10 bases fitting TRBD2. Unmatched junction bases numbered 7, after V lost 6 bases and J lost 5 bases. The CDR3 has 13 amino acids. From germline, CDR1 is DFQATT and CDR2 SNEGSKA (reference sequence). Here the CDR3 reads CSAPSGSRNEQYF. The DNA of the CDR3 is TGCAGTGCCCCTAGCGGGAGTCGAAACGAGCAGTACTTC.

This clonotype came up many times. J is TRBJ2-3 and V is TRBV7-2; TRBD2 matches 14 bases. This CDR3 has 16 amino acids. Germline V gene data show CDR1 as SGHTA and CDR2 as FQGNSA. V was clipped by 5 bases and J by 7 bases; unmatched bases: 8. The CDR3: CASSVGLAGGGYTQYF. The DNA for the CDR3 is TGTGCCAGCAGCGTAGGACTAGCGGGGGGAGGGTATACGCAGTATTTT.

This clonotype was observed at least ten times. V is TRBV10-1 and J is TRBJ2-1, with 9 nucleotides matching TRBD2. Germline V gene lookup returns CDR1 WNHNN and CDR2 SYGVQD (reference sequence). This CDR3 comprises 17 residues. The V gene end was trimmed by 2 bases and the J gene end by 9 bases; junction bases not matched to a gene: 14. This chain's CDR3 is CASSEQLERGAGGEQFF. The CDR3 DNA is TGCGCCAGCAGTGAGCAGTTAGAGCGGGGGGCGGGTGGTGAGCAGTTCTTC.